The clone carrying this T cell receptor (beta chain) has only a few counts. Antigen unknown. This sample was taken from a study of neurological immune-mediated disorders. Study results and limitations: The greatest TCR clonal expansion occurred in HTLV-1-associated myelopathy and the least in multiple sclerosis, which fell below healthy controls.

The CDR3 length is 15 residues. CDR1 SGHRS and CDR2 YFSETQ come from the germline V gene. Trimming pared 2 bases from V and 4 bases from J, leaving 12 bases between. Synthesis of cDNA was carried out by template-switch 5'RACE. The reaction used 10-nucleotide random UMIs. MiXCR, applied by TCRdb to the 5' RACE reads, yields one record per CDR3 protein. Of tens of thousands of distinct CDR3 sequences listed, approximately 5% were seen once; the top ten hold 2.2%. The V and J genes are TRBV5-1 and TRBJ2-2, with D perhaps matching TRBD1 (5 bases). This clonotype was obtained from a woman aged 70 to 79 with multiple sclerosis. Specimen: PBMCs. Here the CDR3 DNA reads TGCGCCAGCAGCTTCAGGCAGGGCGGCACCGGGGAGCTGTTTTTT. Its protein product is CASSFRQGGTGELFF.